This TCR beta chain was recorded in a study of T-cell memory formation after mild COVID-19. Study details: TCR clusters mostly belonged to single donors.

With regard to this clonotype: The target antigen is unknown. At one end the junction does not follow the germline gene, possibly because of a read error.

The TCR alpha and TCR beta cDNA libraries, bearing sample barcodes and UMIs, were generated by 5'RACE using constant-segment primers. TCRdb processed the 5' RACE reads anew with MiXCR; each CDR3 protein has one entry. The sample has fewer than 150,000 distinct CDR3 sequences, approximately 6.3% seen once; the top ten hold roughly 2%. The CDR3 extends over 15 amino acids. CDR1 SNHLY and CDR2 FYNNEI come from the germline V gene. Broader study findings: Contracting CD8+ clones were enriched in EMRA, CD4+ mainly in CM and EM.

The sequenced material came from PBMCs or a T cell subset sorted from them (not recorded which). The V call is TRBV2, the J call TRBJ1-5, with 8 bases identical to TRBD1. The sequence was obtained from an adult woman who had mild COVID-19 (a few samples of this study predate the infection). Cell type and time point are not known. The chain's CDR3 is CASSARDRGNQPQRF. In nucleotides, the CDR3 is TGTGCCAGCAGTGCCCGAGACAGGGGCAATCAGCCCCAGCGTTTT.